This T cell receptor beta chain appears in the sequencing data of a study of shared clonotypes between healthy human individuals. All participating donors were Caucasian adults from Nashville, Tennessee. From germline, CDR1 is MDHEN and CDR2 SYDVKM. V trimming: 6 bases; J trimming: 8 bases; junction bases outside the gene matches: 7. The CDR3 length is 15 residues. Profiled with immunoSEQ multiplex PCR; TCRdb holds only in-frame clones, not every one. Here the sample spans about 2.3 million clones, just over 90% being singletons. Notes on the study in general: Estimated richness was generally greater in naive than memory subsets.

Only one count was recorded for this clone. The target antigen is unknown. The sequencing sample was made of naive CD4+ T cells from PBMCs. Documented subset: CD45RA+ positively selected. The TCR sequence derives from a man aged 18 to 30 in good health. Some clones in this sample may be carry-over from other donors' samples. The rearrangement links TRBV28 to TRBJ2-1; TRBD2 agrees at 13 bases. As DNA, the CDR3 is TGTGCCAGCAGACTAGCGGGAGGGCCAAATTATGAGCAGTTCTTC. This encodes CASRLAGGPNYEQFF. The full variable domain, its missing parts supplied by reference TRBV28 and TRBJ2-1, is DVKVTQSSRYLVKRTGEKVFLECVQDMDHENMFWYRQDPGLGLRLIYFSYDVKMKEKGDIPEGYSVSREKKERFSLILESASTNQTSMYLCASRLAGGPNYEQFFGPGTRLTVL.